The 21 T cell receptor beta chains listed next were all sequenced from one sample in a study of T cell changes during pregnancy in multiple sclerosis. Generated by immunoSEQ multiplex PCR, the TCRdb table keeps only in-frame clones and is missing some. Among 65,000 to 75,000 clones, roughly 89% were seen once, and the ten largest hold 3% to 4.5%. Material: peripheral blood, obtained after pregnancy. These receptors came from a female donor in good health, enrolled as a control in a pregnancy study.

The chain joins TRBV4-3 to TRBJ2-7, with 12 bases aligning to TRBD2. Germline values: CDR1 LGHNA, CDR2 YSLEER. Trimming took 0 bases from V and 1 from J; bases not matched to a gene: 7. The CDR3 consists of 18 residues. CDR3 DNA: TGCGCCAGCAGCCAAGATCGACTAGCGGGAGTGTCTTCCTACGAGCAGTACTTC. Its translation is CASSQDRLAGVSSYEQYF.

The chain joins TRBV9 to TRBJ2-1; D is possibly TRBD1 (5 bases). The CDR3 has 12 amino acids. Trimming removed 3 bases at V and 8 bases at J, with 9 bases between. Germline CDR1 and CDR2: SGDLS and YYNGEE. CDR3 nucleotide sequence: TGTGCCAGCAGCGACCTAGGGGATGAGCAGTTCTTC. This gives the protein CASSDLGDEQFF.

The chain links TRBV7-9 to TRBJ2-1; D not certain. Trimming cost V 2 bases and J 7 bases, with 9 bases left between them. The CDR3 sequence is 13 residues long. Germline V gene data show CDR1 as SEHNR and CDR2 as FQNEAQ (reference sequence). The CDR3 DNA sequence: TGTGCCAGCAGCTTACCCCCCGGGAATGAGCAGTTCTTC. Protein: CASSLPPGNEQFF.

The table lists this clone with a count of one. The CDR3 coding sequence is TGTGCCAGATACACTCCGGGTAACACAGATACGCAGTATTTT. It specifies CARYTPGNTDTQYF. V and J are TRBV19 and TRBJ2-3; no firm D call. The germline V and J ends were trimmed by 9 bases and 2 bases, with 15 bases remaining between them. Germline V CDR1 and CDR2: LNHDA, SQIVND (reference sequence). CDR3 size: 14 residues.

This chain connects TRBV15 to TRBJ2-5, with 7 bases matching TRBD2. CDR3 length: 16 amino acids. The V segment lost 5 bases and the J segment 2 bases; nucleotides outside the gene matches: 11. The germline V gene encodes CDR1 LNHNV and CDR2 YYDKDF (reference sequence). The CDR3 reads CATSVRPGGDQETQYF. The CDR3 nucleotides read TGTGCCACCAGCGTTAGGCCGGGGGGTGATCAAGAGACCCAGTACTTC.

The chain uses TRBV10-3 and TRBJ1-6; D uncertain. V was clipped by 10 bases and J by 7 bases, with 20 bases between them. There are 15 residues in the CDR3. CDR1 is ENHRY and CDR2 is SYGVKD in the germline V gene. CDR3: CATREELGLNSPLHF. The CDR3, as DNA: TGTGCCACCCGCGAAGAGCTAGGACTCAATTCACCCCTCCACTTT.

The V gene is TRBV18, the J gene TRBJ1-2, with D uncertain. The CDR3 runs to 14 residues. V lost 1 base to trimming and J lost 7 bases, with 13 bases between them. CDR1 and CDR2 from the germline V gene are KGHSH and LQKENI. The CDR3 sequence: CASSPLQEGSGYTF. CDR3 DNA: TGTGCCAGCTCACCACTTCAGGAAGGCAGTGGCTACACCTTC.

This chain uses TRBV27 with TRBJ1-2; weak D call: TRBD1 (6 bases). Germline V gives CDR1 MNHEY, CDR2 SMNVEV (reference sequence). Between the trimmed V and J ends, which lost 5 bases and 0 bases, there was a span of 16 bases. The length of the CDR3 is 16 residues. This CDR3 is CASSLSRTVSNYGYTF. The CDR3 bases are TGTGCCAGCAGTCTCTCTAGGACAGTTTCTAACTATGGCTACACCTTC.

This clone was detected once. The genes are TRBV2 and TRBJ1-4; the D is unclear. Trimming shortened V by 8 bases and J by 11 bases, and 18 bases separated the two germline ends. The CDR3 consists of 13 residues. CDR1 is SNHLY and CDR2 is FYNNEI in the germline V gene. Here the CDR3 reads CASVGGLPEKLFF. The CDR3 nucleotides are TGTGCCAGCGTGGGAGGGCTACCCGAGAAACTGTTTTTT. The entire variable domain, with the rest obtained from reference TRBV2 and TRBJ1-4, is as follows: EPEVTQTPSHQVTQMGQEVILRCVPISNHLYFYWYRQILGQKVEFLVSFYNNEISEKSEIFDDQFSVERPDGSNFTLKIRSTKLEDSAMYFCASVGGLPEKLFFGSGTQLSVL.

This clone was recorded once. The J gene is TRBJ2-1, the V gene TRBV28, with TRBD1 identical over 12 bases. Germline V gives CDR1 MDHEN, CDR2 SYDVKM. Germline trimming cut 8 bases from V and 10 bases from J; bases unmatched to any gene: 12. The CDR3 runs 15 residues. The CDR3 protein is CASGPGQGAREEQFF. As DNA, the CDR3 is TGTGCCAGCGGCCCGGGACAGGGGGCGCGGGAAGAGCAGTTCTTC.

The CDR3 nucleotides read TGTGCCATCGGACAGGGCTACGAGCAGTACTTC. Its protein product is CAIGQGYEQYF. V and J are TRBV5-4 and TRBJ2-7; 8 nucleotides match TRBD1. The CDR3 has 11 residues. The germline gives CDR1 SGHNT, CDR2 YYREEE (reference sequence). Trimming at V came to 9 bases and at J to 3 bases, leaving 2 bases not matched to a gene.

The chain links TRBV18 to TRBJ1-1; weak D call: TRBD1 (5 bases). Trimming took off 3 bases at V and 7 bases at J, with 9 bases between the two ends. The CDR3 sequence is 12 residues long. The germline V gene encodes CDR1 KGHSH and CDR2 LQKENI. In DNA, the CDR3 is TGTGCCAGCTCACCGGAAGACAGTGAAGCTTTCTTT. Translation gives CASSPEDSEAFF.

This clone has a handful of counts. This chain links TRBV4-2 with TRBJ1-6; D is undetermined. Germline CDR1 is LGHNA and CDR2 is YNFKEQ. This CDR3 is 12 amino acids long. Trimming removed 1 base at V and 9 bases at J, with 4 bases between. As DNA, the CDR3 is TGTGCCAGCAGCCAAGGAGCTTCACCCCTCCACTTT. Translated: CASSQGASPLHF.

The chain uses TRBV5-6 and TRBJ1-2; D unresolved. V was clipped by 3 bases and J by 3 bases, with 12 bases between them. Germline V gene data show CDR1 as SGHDT and CDR2 as YYEEEE. The CDR3 has 14 amino acids. CDR3 sequence reads: CASSYPAADYGYTF. Written as DNA, the CDR3 is TGTGCCAGCAGCTACCCAGCGGCAGACTATGGCTACACCTTC.

The chain has TRBV6-1 and TRBJ1-5; D call uncertain. CDR3 length: 12 amino acids. The V gene lost 3 bases and the J gene lost 4 bases, with 4 bases spanning the gap. The germline V gene encodes CDR1 MNHNS and CDR2 SASEGT. The DNA of the CDR3 is TGTGCCAGCAGTGAGTTAAATCAGCCCCAGCATTTT. Protein sequence: CASSELNQPQHF.

The chain joins TRBV19 to TRBJ2-2; 9 bases agree with TRBD2. The V and J ends lost 5 bases and 7 bases, in that order; junction bases with no gene match: 8. This CDR3 comprises 15 residues. The germline gives CDR1 LNHDA, CDR2 SQIVND (reference sequence). The CDR3 loop is CASSSPSGTNGELFF. CDR3 DNA: TGTGCCAGTAGTTCCCCTAGCGGGACAAACGGGGAGCTGTTTTTT.

The rearrangement uses TRBV30 and TRBJ2-7; a possible D gene is TRBD2 (5 bases). The CDR3 totals 14 residues. The ends were cut back, 2 bases at V and 3 bases at J, with 14 bases in the middle. In germline, CDR1 is GTSNPN, CDR2 SVGIG (reference sequence). Here the CDR3 reads CAWSFGEGGYEQYF. The CDR3 coding sequence is TGTGCCTGGAGTTTCGGTGAGGGCGGCTACGAGCAGTACTTC.

The chain links TRBV28 to TRBJ1-2; 10 positions agree with TRBD1. Germline trimming cut 8 bases from V and 7 bases from J; bases unmatched to any gene: 7. CDR1 is MDHEN and CDR2 is SYDVKM in the germline V gene. The CDR3 covers 13 residues. DNA of the CDR3: TGTGCCAGCCATGACAGGGGGCATCTTGGCTACACCTTC. This gives the protein CASHDRGHLGYTF.

This CDR3 reads CASNGASGSGEQYF. For the CDR3, the DNA is TGTGCCAGCAACGGGGCTAGCGGGAGCGGCGAGCAGTACTTC. The chain combines TRBV2 with TRBJ2-7, with 10 bases aligning to TRBD2. The junction had 9 bases not matched to a gene; V was cut back by 7 bases and J by 6 bases. Germline CDR1 and CDR2: SNHLY and FYNNEI. The CDR3 runs 14 residues.

CDR3 loop: CASTPPGQGSWGYGYTF. The CDR3 DNA reads as TGTGCCAGCACCCCTCCGGGACAGGGAAGTTGGGGCTATGGCTACACCTTC. The chain has TRBV7-2 and TRBJ1-2; 9 nucleotides match TRBD1. The CDR3 is 17 amino acids. Germline V gene sequence: CDR1 SGHTA, CDR2 FQGNSA. V lost 7 bases to trimming and J lost 4 bases; unmatched junction nucleotides: 16.

This clone was detected only a few times. CDR3 sequence reads: CASSLHGEQYF. DNA of the CDR3: TGTGCCAGCAGTTTGCACGGCGAGCAGTACTTC. The chain uses TRBV28 and TRBJ2-7; D gene unclear. This CDR3 spans 11 amino acids. V lost 3 bases, J lost 6 bases, and 6 bases lay in between. CDR1 and CDR2 from the germline V gene are MDHEN and SYDVKM. The variable domain in full, with the rest retrieved from reference TRBV28 and TRBJ2-7, is DVKVTQSSRYLVKRTGEKVFLECVQDMDHENMFWYRQDPGLGLRLIYFSYDVKMKEKGDIPEGYSVSREKKERFSLILESASTNQTSMYLCASSLHGEQYFGPGTRLTVT.